These 18 T cell receptor beta chains were sequenced from one sample in a study of cytomegalovirus exposure and HLA in healthy donors. The PCR employed 60 Vbeta primers together with 13 Jbeta primers. Clones were sequenced by immunoSEQ multiplex PCR, and TCRdb holds only the in-frame ones, with some missing. The sample consists of 150,000 to 200,000 clones, around two thirds of them appearing once. The sample comprised PBMCs. Source of these receptors: a man aged 25 to 40 in good health and CMV-seropositive.

This rearrangement joins TRBV11-3 to TRBJ2-2; possibly TRBD1 for D (6 bases). The CDR3 runs 15 residues. Germline CDR1 reads SGHNT; CDR2 reads YENEEA. The V end was cut by 6 bases, the J end by 6 bases, with 17 bases between. The CDR3 loop reads CASSSRHSGAGELFF. CDR3 nucleotides: TGTGCCAGCAGTTCACGCCATTCAGGGGCCGGGGAGCTGTTTTTT.

The rearrangement joins TRBV5-1 to TRBJ1-1, with D possibly being TRBD1 (5 bases). CDR3 length: 16 residues. V lost 0 bases and J 1 base, leaving 13 bases between the germline ends. In germline, CDR1 is SGHRS, CDR2 YFSETQ. As DNA, the CDR3 is TGCGCCAGCAGCTTGGTTGACGGGGGTACGAACACTGAAGCTTTCTTT. Amino acid sequence: CASSLVDGGTNTEAFF. The variable domain in full, with the rest retrieved from reference TRBV5-1 and TRBJ1-1, is KAGVTQTPRYLIKTRGQQVTLSCSPISGHRSVSWYQQTPGQGLQFLFEYFSETQRNKGNFPGRFSGRQFSNSRSEMNVSTLELGDSALYLCASSLVDGGTNTEAFFGQGTRLTVV.

The CDR3 coding sequence is TGTGCCAGCAGTTTGGGCCCCCTCACGGATGGCTACACCTTC. Translated, it gives CASSLGPLTDGYTF. This sequence joins TRBV27 and TRBJ1-2; D not resolved. Between the trimmed V and J ends, which lost 3 bases and 6 bases, there was a span of 14 bases. CDR1 is MNHEY and CDR2 is SMNVEV in the germline V gene (reference sequence). This CDR3 spans 14 amino acids.

The rearrangement uses TRBV9 and TRBJ2-5; 7 bases align to TRBD2. Germline V gives CDR1 SGDLS, CDR2 YYNGEE. The CDR3 has 14 residues. The trim removed 2 bases at V and 2 bases at J, leaving 3 bases unmatched. The CDR3: CASSVGLGQETQYF. In DNA form, the CDR3 reads TGTGCCAGCAGCGTCGGACTAGGTCAAGAGACCCAGTACTTC. The full variable domain, rest sourced from reference TRBV9 and TRBJ2-5, is DSGVTQTPKHLITATGQRVTLRCSPRSGDLSVYWYQQSLDQGLQFLIQYYNGEERAKGNILERFSAQQFPDLHSELNLSSLELGDSALYFCASSVGLGQETQYFGPGTRLLVL.

This sequence joins TRBV19 and TRBJ1-5, with unresolved D. V was shortened by 8 bases and J by 0 bases, with 11 bases between the two germline ends. This CDR3 comprises 14 residues. Looked up from germline, CDR1 is LNHDA and CDR2 is SQIVND (reference sequence). In DNA form, the CDR3 reads TGTGCCAGTCTTCCGGGGTATAGCAATCAGCCCCAGCATTTT. This codes for CASLPGYSNQPQHF.

The genes are TRBV11-3 and TRBJ1-1, with 8 bases aligning to TRBD1. The CDR3 is 15 amino acids. Losses at the gene ends were 4 bases for V and 0 bases for J; bases not matched to a gene: 4. The germline V gene encodes CDR1 SGHNT and CDR2 YENEEA. DNA for the CDR3: TGTGCCAGCAGCTCACGGACAGGGCTGAACACTGAAGCTTTCTTT. Residues: CASSSRTGLNTEAFF.

The rearrangement links TRBV10-1 to TRBJ2-2; 8 bases are a match to TRBD2. Trimming removed 4 bases from V and 8 bases from J; junction bases left unmatched: 6. Germline V CDR1 and CDR2: WNHNN, SYGVQD (reference sequence). This CDR3 has 14 residues. The CDR3 nucleotides read TGCGCCAGCAGTGCAAGCGGGAGAGAGGGGGAGCTGTTTTTT. Amino acids: CASSASGREGELFF.

The chain links TRBV5-1 to TRBJ2-4; 8 bases line up with TRBD1. With V trimmed by 5 bases and J by 11 bases, 9 bases remained unmatched. The CDR3 has 13 residues. Germline V gives CDR1 SGHRS, CDR2 YFSETQ. CDR3 sequence reads: CASRREDRALQYF. The DNA for the CDR3 is TGCGCCAGCAGGCGCGAGGACAGGGCCCTTCAGTACTTC.

V usage is TRBV5-4 and J usage is TRBJ2-5; the D gene is possibly TRBD2 (5 bases). The germline V and J ends were trimmed by 7 bases and 4 bases, with 23 bases remaining between them. This CDR3 is built from 16 residues. Germline lookup yields CDR1 SGHNT and CDR2 YYREEE (reference sequence). The CDR3 bases are TGTGCCAGCGGCTCCCGGGGTCGAACCAAGCGAGAGACCCAGTACTTC. Translated, it gives CASGSRGRTKRETQYF.

The chain combines TRBV5-4 with TRBJ2-1; 15 nucleotides agree with TRBD2. The CDR3 covers 15 residues. Germline V gene data show CDR1 as SGHNT and CDR2 as YYREEE (reference sequence). The V segment lost 4 bases and the J segment 7 bases; nucleotides outside the gene matches: 3. Written as DNA, the CDR3 is TGTGCCAGCAGCCCCGGGACTAGCGGGAGGAATGAGCAGTTCTTC. This encodes CASSPGTSGRNEQFF.

The rearrangement joins TRBV5-1 to TRBJ1-1; 7 bases fit TRBD1. The V gene's germline CDR1 is SGHRS and CDR2 YFSETQ. The CDR3 is 14 amino acids. Germline trimming cut 2 bases from V and 4 bases from J; bases unmatched to any gene: 5. The CDR3, as DNA: TGCGCCAGCAGCTTTGAGGGGGCCGGCACTGAAGCTTTCTTT. Its translation is CASSFEGAGTEAFF.

This rearrangement joins TRBV19 to TRBJ2-7, with 13 positions matching TRBD2. Germline V gene lookup returns CDR1 LNHDA and CDR2 SQIVND (reference sequence). The ends lost 3 bases at V and 2 bases at J; junction bases unmatched: 10. The length of the CDR3 is 18 residues. The DNA for the CDR3 is TGTGCCAGTAGTATCGGTAGACTAGCGGGAGGACAAACCTACGAGCAGTACTTC. This encodes CASSIGRLAGGQTYEQYF.

This chain joins TRBV7-3 and TRBJ1-1; a weak D match, TRBD1 (5 bases). The germline CDR1 and CDR2 sequences are SGHTA and FQGTGA. V dropped 5 bases and J dropped 1 base, with 8 bases sitting between them. This CDR3 is built from 13 residues. The DNA of the CDR3 is TGTGCCAGCAGCGAGGACACGAACACTGAAGCTTTCTTT. Translating it yields CASSEDTNTEAFF.

The J gene is TRBJ2-7, the V gene TRBV27, with 7 nucleotides matching TRBD2. Germline V gene data show CDR1 as MNHEY and CDR2 as SMNVEV (reference sequence). Trimming took 5 bases from V and 2 from J; bases not matched to a gene: 15. The CDR3 runs 17 residues. This CDR3 reads CASSTYAGTTKAYEQYF. The CDR3 DNA sequence: TGTGCCAGCAGTACATACGCCGGGACTACAAAAGCCTACGAGCAGTACTTC.

The chain has TRBV5-1 and TRBJ1-4, with TRBD1 identical over 8 bases. Germline V gene lookup returns CDR1 SGHRS and CDR2 YFSETQ. The length of the CDR3 is 18 residues. J was trimmed by 7 bases and V by 2 bases; bases with no gene match: 16. This chain's CDR3 is CASSLGPTGHRGSEKLFF. The CDR3 DNA reads TGCGCCAGCAGCTTAGGACCAACCGGGCACAGGGGGAGTGAAAAACTGTTTTTT.

This clone has a handful of counts. This chain uses TRBV7-9 with TRBJ2-3; D is unclear. CDR3 length: 15 amino acids. Deletions cut 2 bases from V and 2 bases from J, with 11 bases between. Germline-derived CDR1 and CDR2 are SEHNR and FQNEAQ (reference sequence). CDR3 loop: CASSLLQVSTDTQYF. CDR3 in DNA: TGTGCCAGCAGCTTACTCCAGGTGTCCACAGATACGCAGTATTTT. Full variable domain (missing parts from reference TRBV7-9 and TRBJ2-3): DTGVSQNPRHKITKRGQNVTFRCDPISEHNRLYWYRQTLGQGPEFLTYFQNEAQLEKSRLLSDRFSAERPKGSFSTLEIQRTEQGDSAMYLCASSLLQVSTDTQYFGPGTRLTVL.

The V and J genes are TRBV30 and TRBJ2-7, with 7 bases matching TRBD2. Trimming removed 5 bases from V and 1 base from J; junction bases left unmatched: 11. The CDR3 spans 15 residues. In germline, CDR1 is GTSNPN, CDR2 SVGIG (reference sequence). CDR3 nucleotides: TGTGCCTGGGGGGGGGAAAGCGGTAGATCCTACGAGCAGTACTTC. Translating gives CAWGGESGRSYEQYF. Combining the CDR3 with reference TRBV30 and TRBJ2-7 gives the whole variable domain SQTIHQWPATLVQPVGSPLSLECTVEGTSNPNLYWYRQAAGRGLQLLFYSVGIGQISSEVPQNLSASRPQDRQFILSSKKLLLSDSGFYLCAWGGESGRSYEQYFGPGTRLTVT.

Remarks on this clone: One end of the junction is discordant with germline, which a read error may explain. The V gene is TRBV4-1, the J gene TRBJ2-4; D is uncertain. This CDR3 has 15 residues. Looked up from germline, CDR1 is MGHRA and CDR2 is YSYEKL. CDR3 loop: CASSQVSYYKDIQYF. The DNA of the CDR3 is TGCGCCAGCAGCCAAGTGAGTTACTACAAAGACATTCAGTACTTC.